This T cell receptor (beta chain) derives from a study of cytomegalovirus exposure and HLA in healthy donors. The study, taken as a whole, reports: There were some 150 TCR beta chains listed as cytomegalovirus-associated. The classifier reportedly diagnosed cytomegalovirus status with high sensitivity and specificity. Confirmation was obtained in vitro that a few CMV-associated chains are specific for CMV antigens.

Some clones are missing from TCRdb's copy, which holds only in-frame ones; the method was immunoSEQ multiplex PCR. The sample carries 120,000 to 150,000 clones, roughly 90% recorded once. The CDR3 contains 15 residues. Germline V gene data show CDR1 as MNHEY and CDR2 as SVGAGI. V lost 4 bases, J lost 6 bases, and 1 base stayed unmatched. Notes on this clone: Antigen specificity is unknown.

The sample consisted of PBMCs. The origin of this receptor is a man aged 18 to 29 in good health and CMV-seropositive. The V and J genes are TRBV6-5 and TRBJ2-1; 15 positions agree with TRBD2. CDR3: CASSWTSGRANEQFF. The DNA of the CDR3 is TGTGCCAGCAGTTGGACTAGCGGGAGGGCCAATGAGCAGTTCTTC.